This passage covers 29 T cell receptor beta chains from one sample sequenced in a study of CD8 T cells in Susac syndrome (dated by TCRdb to 2018 to 2020). Library preparation was by the immunoSEQ multiplex PCR assay. RNA was extracted with the RNeasy kit and roughly 0.45 to 1 ug was reverse transcribed using random hexamers. Starting from the raw public reads, TCRdb applied fastp trimming at Q25, assembled clones with MiXCR and retained in-frame beta chains. Every entry covers one CDR3 protein and lists the most common genes and DNA from its rows. The sample table lists 200,000 to 250,000 distinct CDR3 sequences, 92% of them with a count of one. 0.1% to 0.15% of the sample rests with the top ten. The material sequenced was CD8+ T cells from PBMCs. These receptors all come from a human donor with multiple sclerosis.

This chain joins TRBV4-1 and TRBJ2-2; possible D gene TRBD1, 8 bases. V was trimmed by 0 bases and J by 4 bases, leaving 18 bases between them. CDR3 length equals 18 residues. Germline lookup yields CDR1 MGHRA and CDR2 YSYEKL. CDR3 sequence: CASSQDPIQGEGTGELFF. The CDR3 DNA sequence: TGCGCCAGCAGCCAAGATCCAATACAGGGGGAGGGCACCGGGGAGCTGTTTTTT.

The chain combines TRBV18 with TRBJ2-1; 9 nucleotides align to TRBD1. Germline loops: CDR1 KGHSH, CDR2 LQKENI. The CDR3 runs 17 residues. Unmatched junction bases numbered 8, after V lost 0 bases and J lost 5 bases. The CDR3 bases are TGTGCCAGCTCACCACCGGGACAGGGTGTTTTCCACAATGAGCAGTTCTTC. Translation gives CASSPPGQGVFHNEQFF.

The chain employs TRBV5-1 and TRBJ1-1; 7 bases are shared with TRBD1. The CDR3 has 16 amino acids. With V trimmed by 0 bases and J by 5 bases, 10 bases remained unmatched. From germline, CDR1 is SGHRS and CDR2 YFSETQ. The CDR3 DNA is TGCGCCAGCAGCTTGGGATTCGGACAGGCCGGTACTGAAGCTTTCTTT. Its translation: CASSLGFGQAGTEAFF.

The chain has TRBV19 and TRBJ1-1, with 8 bases identical to TRBD1. V trimming: 6 bases; J trimming: 3 bases; junction bases outside the gene matches: 6. Per the germline V gene, CDR1 is LNHDA and CDR2 is SQIVND (reference sequence). CDR3 length: 14 residues. CDR3 nucleotide sequence: TGTGCCAGTAGCGCCTCAGGGGGCTACACTGAAGCTTTCTTT. It codes for CASSASGGYTEAFF.

The rearrangement links TRBV13 to TRBJ2-1; 8 nucleotides align to TRBD2. The junction had 8 bases not matched to a gene; V was cut back by 4 bases and J by 0 bases. Germline V lookup: CDR1 PRHDT, CDR2 FYEKMQ (reference sequence). This CDR3 is 17 amino acids long. This CDR3 reads CASSSNSAGASYNEQFF. The CDR3 region has the DNA TGTGCCAGCAGCTCCAATTCAGCGGGAGCCTCCTACAATGAGCAGTTCTTC.

This clonotype was recorded once. This rearrangement joins TRBV30 to TRBJ2-7; 7 nucleotides match TRBD1. Germline loops: CDR1 GTSNPN, CDR2 SVGIG (reference sequence). The junction had 7 bases not matched to a gene; V was cut back by 2 bases and J by 3 bases. The CDR3 runs to 14 residues. The CDR3 protein is CAWSLTGRSYEQYF. Here the CDR3 DNA reads TGTGCCTGGAGTCTGACAGGGCGTAGCTACGAGCAGTACTTC.

This clonotype was seen once. This chain connects TRBV2 to TRBJ2-2; the D gene is possibly TRBD1 (6 bases). Germline V gene sequence: CDR1 SNHLY, CDR2 FYNNEI. V gave up 6 bases and J gave up 2 bases, with 22 bases separating them. CDR3 length: 18 residues. CDR3 sequence (DNA): TGTGCCAGCAGCCGAGGACAAGGGGGATTGACTAACACCGGGGAGCTGTTTTTT. It codes for CASSRGQGGLTNTGELFF.

CDR3 sequence (DNA): TGCAGCGTTTCGACAGGGGACGGCTACGAGCAGTACTTC. Protein product: CSVSTGDGYEQYF. The J gene is TRBJ2-7, the V gene TRBV29-1; TRBD1 agrees at 8 bases. The J segment lost 3 bases and the V segment lost 5 bases, leaving 6 bases of the junction unmatched. CDR3 size: 13 residues. Looked up from germline, CDR1 is SQVTM and CDR2 is ANQGSEA.

The chain couples TRBV11-2 to TRBJ1-5; D is undetermined. Trimming cost V 0 bases and J 4 bases, with 10 bases left between them. Germline V lookup: CDR1 SGHAT, CDR2 FQNNGV. The CDR3 runs to 15 residues. For the CDR3, the DNA is TGTGCCAGCAGCTTAGAAGGCTGGCCGAATCAGCCCCAGCATTTT. It is translated as CASSLEGWPNQPQHF.

The chain couples TRBV6-4 to TRBJ1-5; no firm D call. Trimming pared 4 bases from V and 3 bases from J, leaving 19 bases between. CDR3 length: 17 residues. Germline lookup yields CDR1 MRHNA and CDR2 SNTAGT. CDR3 bases: TGTGCCAGCAGTGGCTTCAATGGGAGAAGGCTCAATCAGCCCCAGCATTTT. This codes for CASSGFNGRRLNQPQHF.

The chain has TRBV20-1 and TRBJ2-7; weak D call: TRBD2 (6 bases). From germline, CDR1 is DFQATT and CDR2 SNEGSKA (reference sequence). V was shortened by 3 bases and J by 0 bases, with 9 bases between the two germline ends. This CDR3 spans 13 amino acids. CDR3 sequence (DNA): TGCAGTGCTAGGACTAGGGGCTCCTACGAGCAGTACTTC. Translation: CSARTRGSYEQYF.

V usage is TRBV20-1 and J usage is TRBJ1-2; 7 nucleotides match TRBD1. The CDR3 consists of 16 residues. CDR1 and CDR2 from the germline V gene are DFQATT and SNEGSKA (reference sequence). Trimming cost V 0 bases and J 7 bases; bases outside gene matches: 14. CDR3 protein: CSARDTMTGRLAGYTF. As DNA, the CDR3 is TGCAGTGCTAGAGATACTATGACAGGGAGGCTGGCTGGCTACACCTTC.

The rearrangement joins TRBV29-1 to TRBJ2-7, with 9 bases matching TRBD1. Unmatched junction bases numbered 5, after V lost 5 bases and J lost 6 bases. CDR1 and CDR2 (germline): SQVTM, ANQGSEA. The CDR3 loop spans 12 amino acids. CDR3 amino acids: CSVRGQGGEQYF. The DNA of the CDR3 is TGCAGCGTTAGGGGACAGGGAGGCGAGCAGTACTTC.

The gene calls are TRBV12-3 or TRBV12-4 and TRBJ1-1, with D uncertain. The V and J ends lost 1 base and 7 bases respectively, with 4 bases between them. The CDR3 is made up of 11 amino acids. The CDR3: CASSLGFEAFF. The CDR3 DNA is TGTGCCAGCAGTTTAGGGTTTGAAGCTTTCTTT.

The chain employs TRBV27 and TRBJ2-1; 7 bases map to TRBD1. The J segment lost 2 bases and the V segment lost 3 bases, leaving 4 bases of the junction unmatched. The CDR3 spans 15 residues. CDR1 is MNHEY, CDR2 SMNVEV, per germline (reference sequence). The CDR3 here is CASSLGQGAYNEQFF. In nucleotides, the CDR3 is TGTGCCAGCAGTTTGGGGCAGGGGGCCTACAATGAGCAGTTCTTC.

This chain connects TRBV20-1 to TRBJ1-2; tentative D call: TRBD1 (5 bases). The V and J ends lost 6 bases and 10 bases respectively, with 15 bases between them. Germline V CDR1 and CDR2: DFQATT, SNEGSKA (reference sequence). This CDR3 spans 11 amino acids. In DNA, the CDR3 is TGCAGTGCCGGCGACAGTCCGTTCTACACCTTC. Its protein is CSAGDSPFYTF.

The chain recombines TRBV7-6 with TRBJ1-1; TRBD1 matches at 7 bases. V dropped 4 bases and J dropped 4; count of bases not matched to a gene: 6. The CDR3 loop spans 14 amino acids. Germline lookup yields CDR1 SGHVS and CDR2 FNYEAQ. The CDR3 DNA sequence: TGTGCCAGCAGCTCGCCTACAGGGGCCACTGAAGCTTTCTTT. Translated: CASSSPTGATEAFF.

V and J are TRBV9 and TRBJ2-6, with D uncertain. The CDR3 loop spans 15 amino acids. Germline CDR1 reads SGDLS; CDR2 reads YYNGEE. V shed 7 bases and J shed 0 bases, with 11 bases lying between them. DNA for the CDR3: TGTGCCAGCCAAGCGCCAAGCTCTGGGGCCAACGTCCTGACTTTC. Translation gives CASQAPSSGANVLTF.

The chain joins TRBV30 to TRBJ2-2, with D maybe TRBD1 (6 bases). The V end was cut by 0 bases, the J end by 5 bases, with 22 bases between. The germline V gene has CDR1 GTSNPN and CDR2 SVGIG (reference sequence). The CDR3 has 18 residues. The CDR3 DNA is TGTGCCTGGAGTGTACACAGGGAAGGGGTACGGGTGACCGGGGAGCTGTTTTTT. This encodes CAWSVHREGVRVTGELFF.

The rearrangement joins TRBV7-8 to TRBJ1-1; D remains unclear. Trimming left V 1 base short and J 6 bases short, with 6 bases between. Germline-derived CDR1 and CDR2 are SGHVS and FQNEAQ. This CDR3 has 12 residues. CDR3 bases: TGTGCCAGCAGCTTAGAAGTGTCTGAAGCTTTCTTT. Its protein is CASSLEVSEAFF.

The chain employs TRBV29-1 and TRBJ2-1, with TRBD1 matching over 10 bases. With 7 bases clipped from V and 2 bases from J, the junction kept 14 bases outside the gene matches. The CDR3 sequence is 17 residues long. Germline CDR1 is SQVTM and CDR2 is ANQGSEA. The CDR3 nucleotides read TGCAGCGCCGACGGGACAGGGGACCACCTGGCCTACAATGAGCAGTTCTTC. It encodes CSADGTGDHLAYNEQFF.

The rearrangement links TRBV11-2 to TRBJ2-2; 8 bases are shared with TRBD1. CDR1 is SGHAT and CDR2 is FQNNGV in the germline V gene. Trimming took 4 bases from V and 7 from J; bases not matched to a gene: 17. The CDR3 is 18 amino acids. Here the CDR3 reads CASSSASGQGARGGELFF. CDR3 nucleotides: TGTGCCAGCAGCTCAGCTTCCGGCCAGGGGGCGCGAGGCGGGGAGCTGTTTTTT.

The rearrangement links TRBV19 to TRBJ2-4, with D perhaps TRBD1 (5 bases). The length of the CDR3 is 16 residues. V was clipped by 3 bases and J by 1 base, with 13 bases between them. Per germline, CDR1 LNHDA and CDR2 SQIVND (reference sequence). The CDR3 DNA is TGTGCCAGTAGTATGAGTTTTGGGGCGGCCAAAAACATTCAGTACTTC. Translation: CASSMSFGAAKNIQYF.

The chain is built from TRBV19 and TRBJ2-1; D is uncertain. Trimming stripped 2 bases from V and 5 bases from J, with 10 bases between. This CDR3 is 14 amino acids long. Germline V gene sequence: CDR1 LNHDA, CDR2 SQIVND (reference sequence). The DNA of the CDR3 is TGTGCCAGTAGTATACGACCGAGAGACAATGAGCAGTTCTTC. Residues: CASSIRPRDNEQFF.

This clonotype was seen a single time. The V call is TRBV27, the J call TRBJ1-2; TRBD1 is a possible D gene (5 bases). This CDR3 is built from 13 residues. V lost 3 bases and J lost 10, with 15 bases in between. From germline, CDR1 is MNHEY and CDR2 SMNVEV (reference sequence). The CDR3 is CASSLGGSQDYTF. The CDR3 DNA reads TGTGCCAGCAGTTTGGGGGGGAGTCAGGACTACACCTTC.

The genes are TRBV27 and TRBJ2-7, with D perhaps matching TRBD1 (5 bases). The CDR3 has 13 residues. The germline V and J ends were trimmed by 4 bases and 5 bases, with 12 bases remaining between them. The germline CDR1 and CDR2 sequences are MNHEY and SMNVEV (reference sequence). CDR3 in amino acids: CASSYQTAHEQYF. CDR3 in DNA: TGTGCCAGCAGTTACCAGACAGCCCACGAGCAGTACTTC.

This sequence joins TRBV12-3 or TRBV12-4 and TRBJ1-1; no firm D call. The CDR3 spans 13 residues. The V gene lost 1 base and the J gene lost 5 bases, with 8 bases spanning the gap. Written as DNA, the CDR3 is TGTGCCAGCAGTTTAGGCGCTAGTACTGAAGCTTTCTTT. As protein: CASSLGASTEAFF.

The rearrangement uses TRBV20-1 and TRBJ2-1; D is unresolved. CDR1 is DFQATT, CDR2 SNEGSKA, per germline (reference sequence). Between the trimmed V and J ends, which lost 4 bases and 8 bases, there was a span of 15 bases. The length of the CDR3 is 13 residues. The CDR3 DNA reads as TGCAGTGCTACACGGACCACGAGGCATGAGCAGTTCTTC. Its translation: CSATRTTRHEQFF.

This chain uses TRBV20-1 with TRBJ2-7; D remains ambiguous. Germline V gene sequence: CDR1 DFQATT, CDR2 SNEGSKA (reference sequence). V was shortened by 6 bases and J by 2 bases, with 14 bases between the two germline ends. The CDR3 sequence is 13 residues long. For the CDR3, the DNA is TGCAGTGCCAGACTGGAAAATACCTACGAGCAGTACTTC. This codes for CSARLENTYEQYF.